This entry concerns a single T cell receptor (beta chain). Its target is unknown. At one of its ends the junction is not consistent with the germline gene, which may arise from a read error. A multiplex PCR was run with 60 Vbeta primers and 13 Jbeta primers. Clones were read by immunoSEQ multiplex PCR, and TCRdb kept only the in-frame ones, dropping some. The table records fewer than 120,000 clones, roughly 78% of them present only once. These data come from a study of cytomegalovirus exposure and HLA in healthy donors. Whole-study results and caveats: Most TCR beta V segments were productive about 90% or about 30% of the time in an earlier analysis.

Sequences were obtained from PBMCs. This sequence originates from a woman in her twenties or thirties in good health and CMV-seronegative.

The CDR3 coding sequence is TGTGCCAGTAGCTCCGGACAGGGGGCTTCTGAAGCTTTCTTT. Translating it yields CASSSGQGASEAFF. The rearrangement joins TRBV11-3 to TRBJ1-1, with 11 nucleotides matching TRBD1. CDR1 is SGHNT, CDR2 YENEEA, per germline. The CDR3 loop spans 14 amino acids.